Reported below is one TCR beta chain. Its antigen remains unknown. This sample stems from a study of response to subunit inactivated influenza vaccine. Overall study results and limits: The authors suggested that every seasonal influenza vaccination recruits few new T cells.

TCRdb passed the RT-PCR reads through MiXCR, listing each CDR3 protein once. The profile covers 590,000 or so distinct CDR3 sequences, with approximately 14% appearing a single time and 7.6% taken by the ten largest. The CDR3 covers 16 residues. Germline V gene sequence: CDR1 MNHNS, CDR2 SASEGT. V was pared by 6 bases and J by 1 base, with 15 bases between. This rearrangement joins TRBV6-1 to TRBJ2-2; D may match TRBD1 or TRBD2 (5 bases each). The sequencing used PBMCs from blood, collected approximately 15 days before vaccination. This clonotype was obtained from a man over 45 who received an inactivated influenza vaccine. CDR3 in amino acids: CASRTWGTENTGELFF. The CDR3 nucleotides read TGTGCCAGCAGGACATGGGGGACCGAGAACACCGGGGAGCTGTTTTTT.